A single sample gave rise to the 29 T cell receptor beta chains below, sequenced in a study of T-cell reconstitution after alpha-beta-depleted transplantation in children. Preparation of the TCRbeta library used unique molecular identifiers. TCRdb re-derived calls from the PCR reads in MiXCR, one entry per CDR3 protein. The table shows 200,000 to 300,000 distinct CDR3 sequences, with about 25% occurring only once. The sample here was PBMCs, taken before TCRalphabeta/CD19-depleted stem cell transplant. These receptors were collected from a girl aged 2 to 10 with Fanconi anemia, due to receive a stem cell transplant.

In this sample, this clonotype turned up a few times. The chain employs TRBV20-1 and TRBJ2-3, with D perhaps TRBD1 (7 bases). Germline CDR1 DFQATT, CDR2 SNEGSKA (reference sequence). V lost 6 bases, J lost 5 bases, and 15 bases lay in between. This CDR3 has 13 amino acids. The DNA of the CDR3 is TGCAGTGCAGGGAGACAGGGAGGAGATACGCAGTATTTT. It yields the protein CSAGRQGGDTQYF.

This clonotype was counted a few times. The chain has TRBV29-1 and TRBJ2-1; 9 bases match TRBD2. J gave up 2 bases and V 4 bases, and 9 bases lay outside the gene matches. Germline V gives CDR1 SQVTM, CDR2 ANQGSEA. The CDR3 is 16 amino acids. CDR3 coding DNA: TGCAGCGTTGCCACCTTAGCGGGAGTTACCTACAATGAGCAGTTCTTC. Protein: CSVATLAGVTYNEQFF.

This clonotype was observed many times. The chain combines TRBV7-2 with TRBJ2-1, with 9 bases fitting TRBD1. V trimming: 5 bases; J trimming: 5 bases; junction bases outside the gene matches: 10. Germline-derived CDR1 and CDR2 are SGHTA and FQGNSA. The CDR3 runs to 16 residues. In nucleotides, the CDR3 is TGTGCCAGCAGCATTAGTTGGGACAGGGCCCACAATGAGCAGTTCTTC. Its translation: CASSISWDRAHNEQFF. Full variable domain (remainder filled in from reference TRBV7-2 and TRBJ2-1): GAGVSQSPSNKVTEKGKDVELRCDPISGHTALYWYRQSLGQGLEFLIYFQGNSAPDKSGLPSDRFSAERTGGSVSTLTIQRTQQEDSAVYLCASSISWDRAHNEQFFGPGTRLTVL.

This clonotype has ten or more counts. The genes are TRBV20-1 and TRBJ2-1; possibly TRBD2 for D (6 bases). The CDR3 has 14 amino acids. V was clipped by 6 bases and J by 3 bases, with 15 bases between them. CDR1 and CDR2 (germline): DFQATT, SNEGSKA (reference sequence). CDR3 in amino acids: CSAPARGVYNEQFF. The CDR3 DNA is TGCAGTGCCCCAGCGCGGGGCGTCTACAATGAGCAGTTCTTC.

This clonotype was counted many times. The chain has TRBV20-1 and TRBJ1-5; D not certain. Germline V gene lookup returns CDR1 DFQATT and CDR2 SNEGSKA (reference sequence). V was cut by 3 bases and J by 3 bases, with 15 bases left in between. The CDR3 spans 15 residues. In DNA, the CDR3 is TGCAGTGCTAGTTTTATAGGAGGACCCAATCAGCCCCAGCATTTT. Amino acids: CSASFIGGPNQPQHF.

This clonotype came up a few times. The chain links TRBV25-1 to TRBJ2-1; a possible D gene is TRBD2 (5 bases). The CDR3 extends over 16 amino acids. The V end was cut by 2 bases, the J end by 3 bases, with 14 bases between. The germline CDR1 and CDR2 sequences are MGHDK and SYGVNS. For the CDR3, the DNA is TGTGCCAGCAGTGAAATAGAGGCGGGCATCTACAATGAGCAGTTCTTC. Amino acid sequence: CASSEIEAGIYNEQFF.

This clonotype was observed at least ten times. The rearrangement joins TRBV29-1 to TRBJ2-1; perhaps TRBD1 as D (6 bases). Germline CDR1 SQVTM, CDR2 ANQGSEA. This CDR3 is 14 amino acids long. Trimming shortened V by 6 bases and J by 0 bases, and 12 bases separated the two germline ends. The CDR3, as DNA: TGCAGCGTACGTGACAGGAGCTCCTACAATGAGCAGTTCTTC. Translating it yields CSVRDRSSYNEQFF.

The chain carries TRBV7-9 and TRBJ2-1; D may be TRBD2 (5 bases). Trimming removed 5 bases from V and 0 bases from J, with 11 bases in between. The CDR3 sequence is 15 residues long. Germline CDR1 and CDR2: SEHNR and FQNEAQ (reference sequence). The CDR3 spells CASSPEGASYNEQFF. In DNA, the CDR3 is TGTGCCAGCAGCCCAGAGGGCGCCTCCTACAATGAGCAGTTCTTC.

This clonotype was counted only a few times. V and J are TRBV4-1 and TRBJ2-1, with TRBD2 matching over 12 bases. The germline CDR1 and CDR2 sequences are MGHRA and YSYEKL. V shed 0 bases, J shed 0 bases, and the junction held 6 bases outside the gene matches. This CDR3 is 19 amino acids long. CDR3 region: CASSQDGLAGGGSYNEQFF. CDR3 nucleotides: TGCGCCAGCAGCCAAGATGGGCTAGCGGGAGGGGGCTCCTACAATGAGCAGTTCTTC.

The chain is built from TRBV7-3 and TRBJ2-1; 10 positions agree with TRBD2. The CDR3 consists of 16 residues. The germline V gene encodes CDR1 SGHTA and CDR2 FQGTGA. V lost 4 bases to trimming and J lost 6 bases; unmatched junction nucleotides: 9. In DNA, the CDR3 is TGTGCCAGCAGCTCTAACGCGGGACTAGCGTTCAATGAGCAGTTCTTC. It translates to CASSSNAGLAFNEQFF.

Many counts were recorded for this clonotype. The chain is built from TRBV29-1 and TRBJ2-7, with D perhaps matching TRBD1 or TRBD2 (5 bases each). CDR3 length equals 12 residues. V was trimmed by 7 bases and J by 6 bases, leaving 16 bases between them. Germline V gives CDR1 SQVTM, CDR2 ANQGSEA. The CDR3 DNA sequence: TGCAGCGCTATGGGGGTGGGCCCCGAGCAGTACTTC. Encoded protein: CSAMGVGPEQYF.

The J gene is TRBJ2-7, the V gene TRBV5-6; 8 bases line up with TRBD2. Germline CDR1 SGHDT, CDR2 YYEEEE. V was clipped by 1 base and J by 3 bases; unmatched bases: 9. This CDR3 spans 16 amino acids. The CDR3 protein is CASSLPTSGGVYEQYF. CDR3 sequence (DNA): TGTGCCAGCAGCTTGCCTACTAGCGGAGGAGTCTACGAGCAGTACTTC.

The V call is TRBV23-1, the J call TRBJ2-7; a weak D match, TRBD1 (6 bases). TRBV23-1 is an open reading frame, and its role is uncertain. V lost 5 bases, J lost 2 bases, and 10 bases lay in between. The CDR3 has 13 residues. The CDR3 nucleotides are TGCGCCAGCAGTGAGGACAGAGCCTACGAGCAGTACTTC. As protein: CASSEDRAYEQYF.

Only a few counts were recorded for this clonotype. This chain connects TRBV29-1 to TRBJ1-2, with a weak D call TRBD1 (5 bases). Germline loops: CDR1 SQVTM, CDR2 ANQGSEA. This CDR3 is built from 15 residues. Trimming cost V 0 bases and J 2 bases, with 13 bases left between them. The CDR3 spells CSVEDGGTVNYGYTF. CDR3 nucleotide sequence: TGCAGCGTTGAAGATGGTGGGACTGTCAACTATGGCTACACCTTC.

The chain joins TRBV20-1 to TRBJ2-2; D is perhaps TRBD1 or TRBD2 (5 bases each). This CDR3 comprises 13 residues. Trimming took off 3 bases at V and 0 bases at J, with 5 bases between the two ends. Germline V lookup: CDR1 DFQATT, CDR2 SNEGSKA (reference sequence). CDR3 in DNA: TGCAGTGCTAGGGGGGCGAACACCGGGGAGCTGTTTTTT. Protein: CSARGANTGELFF.

This clonotype came up a few times. V is TRBV20-1 and J is TRBJ1-3; D remains unclear. Germline assignment: CDR1 DFQATT and CDR2 SNEGSKA (reference sequence). Between the trimmed V and J ends, which lost 1 base and 1 base, there was a span of 2 bases. This CDR3 region has 12 residues. CDR3 sequence: CSARVSGNTIYF. The CDR3 DNA follows: TGCAGTGCTAGAGTTTCTGGAAACACCATATATTTT.

The chain is built from TRBV6-1 and TRBJ2-3; D gene uncertain. This CDR3 is 16 amino acids long. Germline CDR1 and CDR2: MNHNS and SASEGT. The V end was cut by 6 bases, the J end by 3 bases, with 19 bases between. In DNA, the CDR3 is TGTGCCAGCAGCACCGCTTATCCCCCACGAACAGATACGCAGTATTTT. It is translated as CASSTAYPPRTDTQYF.

This clonotype was detected many times. This chain connects TRBV29-1 to TRBJ1-1; D is perhaps TRBD1 (6 bases). Germline lookup yields CDR1 SQVTM and CDR2 ANQGSEA. Trimming took 4 bases from V and 1 from J, leaving 10 bases between them. The CDR3 covers 13 residues. The CDR3: CSVGRQANTEAFF. In DNA form, the CDR3 reads TGCAGCGTTGGCCGACAGGCGAACACTGAAGCTTTCTTT. Full variable domain (outside the CDR3, taken from reference TRBV29-1 and TRBJ1-1): SAVISQKPSRDICQRGTSLTIQCQVDSQVTMMFWYRQQPGQSLTLIATANQGSEATYESGFVIDKFPISRPNLTFSTLTVSNMSPEDSSIYLCSVGRQANTEAFFGQGTRLTVV.

This clonotype was counted many times. The rearrangement joins TRBV12-3 or TRBV12-4 to TRBJ2-1, with a weak D call TRBD2 (6 bases). The CDR3 extends over 16 amino acids. V was cut by 3 bases and J by 4 bases, with 16 bases left in between. CDR3 sequence (DNA): TGTGCCAGCAGTTTCTTCGGGAGACCCCTTTACAATGAGCAGTTCTTC. Its protein is CASSFFGRPLYNEQFF.

V gene TRBV20-1 combines with J gene TRBJ2-7, with D maybe TRBD2 (5 bases). Trimming pared 0 bases from V and 3 bases from J, leaving 9 bases between. CDR1 is DFQATT and CDR2 is SNEGSKA in the germline V gene (reference sequence). CDR3 length equals 13 residues. The CDR3 sequence is CSARDGESYEQYF. CDR3 coding DNA: TGCAGTGCTAGAGATGGGGAGAGCTACGAGCAGTACTTC.

The gene calls are TRBV18 and TRBJ1-2; the D is unclear. The V end lost 0 bases, the J end lost 6 bases, and 11 bases lay between the germline ends. The germline CDR1 and CDR2 sequences are KGHSH and LQKENI. The CDR3 is made up of 14 amino acids. The CDR3 spells CASSPPIGLNGYTF. The DNA for the CDR3 is TGTGCCAGCTCACCACCAATAGGTCTGAATGGCTACACCTTC.

The chain uses TRBV7-3 and TRBJ2-1; 10 bases fit TRBD1. The trim removed 5 bases at V and 2 bases at J, leaving 3 bases unmatched. CDR1 is SGHTA, CDR2 FQGTGA, per germline. The CDR3 loop spans 15 amino acids. CDR3 in DNA: TGTGCCAGCAGCCGACAGGGGGCGACCTACAATGAGCAGTTCTTC. Its protein is CASSRQGATYNEQFF.

The CDR3 DNA follows: TGTGCCAGCAGCTTAGGGCTCCGGCCCCAGCATTTT. Translated: CASSLGLRPQHF. The rearrangement joins TRBV7-2 to TRBJ1-5; no reliable D call. This CDR3 is 12 amino acids long. Germline values: CDR1 SGHTA, CDR2 FQGNSA. The germline V and J ends were trimmed by 1 base and 9 bases, with 7 bases remaining between them.

Many counts were recorded for this clonotype. The gene calls are TRBV12-3 or TRBV12-4 and TRBJ2-5, with 9 bases lining up with TRBD2. After removal of 5 bases from V and 6 bases from J, the junction contained 10 bases not matched to a gene. There are 15 residues in the CDR3. The CDR3 loop is CASSVVAGGPKTQYF. Written as DNA, the CDR3 is TGTGCCAGCAGTGTAGTGGCGGGAGGGCCGAAGACCCAGTACTTC.

This clonotype was seen at least ten times. The chain has TRBV20-1 and TRBJ2-5; the D is unclear. The V gene's germline CDR1 is DFQATT and CDR2 SNEGSKA (reference sequence). The CDR3 extends over 10 amino acids. Deletions cut 3 bases from V and 3 bases from J, with 2 bases between. DNA for the CDR3: TGCAGTGCTAGCGAAGAGACCCAGTACTTC. Translated: CSASEETQYF.

V and J are TRBV20-1 and TRBJ2-5, with 10 bases that match TRBD1. Trimming at V came to 7 bases and at J to 2 bases, leaving 7 bases not matched to a gene. This CDR3 contains 14 residues. Germline CDR1 is DFQATT and CDR2 is SNEGSKA (reference sequence). CDR3: CSVVGTGEQETQYF. The CDR3 DNA follows: TGCAGTGTCGTCGGGACAGGGGAACAAGAGACCCAGTACTTC.

This clonotype occurred a few times. The chain recombines TRBV12-3 or TRBV12-4 with TRBJ2-2; TRBD2 matches 11 bases. V dropped 6 bases and J dropped 6; count of bases not matched to a gene: 3. The CDR3 is 14 amino acids. CDR3 sequence (DNA): TGTGCCAGCAGGATAGCGGGAGGGCCCGGGGAGCTGTTTTTT. Encoded protein: CASRIAGGPGELFF.

At least ten counts were recorded for this clonotype. The chain joins TRBV27 to TRBJ2-7; D perhaps matches TRBD1 (6 bases). Trimming removed 4 bases at V and 4 bases at J, with 32 bases between. The germline CDR1 and CDR2 sequences are MNHEY and SMNVEV (reference sequence). The CDR3 loop spans 20 amino acids. The DNA for the CDR3 is TGTGCCAGCAGTTCCTTCAAAGGCTCAACAGGGACCCTCCTTATTTACGAGCAGTACTTC. It specifies CASSSFKGSTGTLLIYEQYF.

This clonotype appeared once. Here the CDR3 DNA reads TGTGCCAGCAGCCAAGATGCGTCAAATCAAGAGACCCAGTACTTC. Protein sequence: CASSQDASNQETQYF. V usage is TRBV3-1 and J usage is TRBJ2-5; D unclear. CDR1 and CDR2 from the germline V gene are LGHDT and YNNKEL (reference sequence). CDR3 length equals 15 residues. Trimming removed 0 bases from V and 2 bases from J, with 10 bases in between.